This is a list of T cell receptor beta chains from one sample in a study of cytomegalovirus exposure and HLA in healthy donors. Clones were read by immunoSEQ multiplex PCR, and TCRdb kept only the in-frame ones, dropping some. The table lists 150,000 or so clones, 80% of them singletons. Material: PBMCs. Every receptor here comes from a male donor in good health and CMV-seropositive. CDR3s include the opening cysteine and the closing phenylalanine or tryptophan. A D gene is named only where the DNA matches it firmly. Rows give clone size only sometimes, using once, few, many, or a class for an expanded clone.

J gene: TRBJ2-1
clone size: .
D gene: TRBD2
V gene: TRBV7-2
CDR3 DNA: TGTGCCAGCAGCCCAGGACTAGCGGGAGGTGGAAGCAATGAGCAGTTCTTC
CDR3 protein: CASSPGLAGGGSNEQFF

J gene: TRBJ1-1
clone size: .
D gene: .
V gene: TRBV6-5
CDR3 DNA: TGTGCCAGCAGTTACTCCCTGATGGGTCCGGGCACTGAAGCTTTCTTT
CDR3 protein: CASSYSLMGPGTEAFF

J gene: TRBJ2-4
clone size: .
D gene: .
V gene: TRBV7-2
CDR3 DNA: TGTGCCAGCAGCCCCGTGGGGCGGCTAGCCAAAAACATTCAGTACTTC
CDR3 protein: CASSPVGRLAKNIQYF

J gene: TRBJ2-1
clone size: .
D gene: TRBD2
V gene: TRBV7-2
CDR3 DNA: TGTGCCAGCAGCTTAGCGGTTGGGGGACTAACCTACAATGAGCAGTTCTTC
CDR3 protein: CASSLAVGGLTYNEQFF

J gene: TRBJ1-4
clone size: .
D gene: .
V gene: TRBV15
CDR3 DNA: TGTGCCACCAGCAGATCTCAGAGGGCGGGTGAAAAACTGTTTTTT
CDR3 protein: CATSRSQRAGEKLFF

J gene: TRBJ1-4
clone size: .
D gene: .
V gene: TRBV27
CDR3 DNA: TGTGCCAGCAGCTACAGAAGCCTTAATGAAAAACTGTTTTTT
CDR3 protein: CASSYRSLNEKLFF

J gene: TRBJ2-3
clone size: few
D gene: TRBD1
V gene: TRBV9
CDR3 DNA: TGTGCCAGCAGCGTACCTAGGGGGCAGGCGGCAGATACGCAGTATTTT
CDR3 protein: CASSVPRGQAADTQYF

J gene: TRBJ2-3
clone size: .
D gene: TRBD2
V gene: TRBV14
CDR3 DNA: TGTGCCAGCAGTCTAGCGGGAGTACAGTATTTT
CDR3 protein: CASSLAGVQYF

J gene: TRBJ1-6
clone size: .
D gene: .
V gene: TRBV7-9
CDR3 DNA: TGTTCCAGCAGCTTAGAACAGGGTTATTCACCCCTCCACTTT
CDR3 protein: CSSSLEQGYSPLHF

J gene: TRBJ1-3
clone size: .
D gene: TRBD1
V gene: TRBV30
CDR3 DNA: TGTGCCTGGACCCCAATAAACCGGGACAGGGTGGGAAACACCATATATTTT
CDR3 protein: CAWTPINRDRVGNTIYF

J gene: TRBJ2-7
clone size: once
D gene: TRBD1
V gene: TRBV5-1
CDR3 DNA: TGCGCCAGCAGCTTGGAGGGGACAGGGTACATCGGCGAGCAGTACTTC
CDR3 protein: CASSLEGTGYIGEQYF

J gene: TRBJ2-7
clone size: .
D gene: TRBD2
V gene: TRBV6-1
CDR3 DNA: TGTGCCAGCACCGTCGGACTAGACTACGAGCAGTACTTC
CDR3 protein: CASTVGLDYEQYF

J gene: TRBJ2-4
clone size: .
D gene: .
V gene: TRBV28
CDR3 DNA: TGTGCCAGCAGTTTGGTCCCCGGCATAGCGATCCAAAACATTCAGTACTTC
CDR3 protein: CASSLVPGIAIQNIQYF